The clone carrying this TCR beta chain was detected many times. Antigen unknown. This record belongs to a study of cytomegalovirus exposure and HLA in healthy donors. Background on the study: An analysis done earlier identified approximately 120 million unique TCR beta sequences from about 179 million T cells. Notes on the study in general: Later work associated around 18,000 TCR beta sequences with HLA alleles at 0.05 false discovery rate. Reports indicate that TCR beta sequences accurately predicted the HLA-A and HLA-B alleles of most subjects.

The PCR was carried out with 60 Vbeta primers and 13 Jbeta primers. Original analysis: About 11 million of the 60 million to 80 million unique TCR beta chains counted in a later analysis were shared. Libraries were prepared by immunoSEQ multiplex PCR; TCRdb keeps only in-frame clonotypes and omits some of them. D and trimming were read from the DNA, whereas the V and J calls and clone size are those reported in that table. The profile covers 140,000 or so clones, with around 75% appearing a single time and over 0.95% taken by the ten largest. Sequencing was done on a sample of PBMCs. This sequence was found in a female donor in good health and CMV-seronegative.

This CDR3 reads CASSLGTGGGNYGYTF. DNA of the CDR3: TGCGCCAGCAGCTTGGGGACAGGGGGCGGAAACTATGGCTACACCTTC. The V call is TRBV5-1, the J call TRBJ1-2; TRBD1 aligns across 11 bases. This CDR3 has 16 amino acids. Germline V gene data show CDR1 as SGHRS and CDR2 as YFSETQ. V lost 0 bases, J lost 2 bases, and 3 bases stayed unmatched.